This T cell receptor (beta chain) comes out of a study of beta chain features in type 1 diabetes. Whole-study context: Patient and healthy donor groups were alike in age, gender and cell yields. Study outcomes and limitations: Any HLA-type effect on TCRB rearrangement remained unresolved here. Naive, central memory and regulatory TCRB repertoires appeared more similar among patients than healthy donors.

Of the isolated RNA, all was reverse transcribed, and so the sequenced material was expressed TCRB transcripts. Produced via immunoSEQ multiplex PCR; TCRdb's table is partial and in-frame only. The sample comprises approximately 330,000 clones, approximately 10% of which are singletons, and about 0.015% rests with the top ten. As for this clone: The antigen is undetermined.

Per the germline V gene, CDR1 is MDHEN and CDR2 is SYDVKM. V lost 5 bases and J 4 bases, leaving 17 bases between the germline ends. This CDR3 comprises 15 residues. The sample consisted of naive CD4+ T cells from blood. V and J are TRBV28 and TRBJ2-5; TRBD2 is a possible D gene (7 bases). The TCR sequence derives from a woman aged 25 to 39 in good health. The CDR3: CASSPPRGGIETQYF. The CDR3 DNA is TGTGCCAGCAGTCCGCCTAGGGGGGGGATAGAGACCCAGTACTTC.